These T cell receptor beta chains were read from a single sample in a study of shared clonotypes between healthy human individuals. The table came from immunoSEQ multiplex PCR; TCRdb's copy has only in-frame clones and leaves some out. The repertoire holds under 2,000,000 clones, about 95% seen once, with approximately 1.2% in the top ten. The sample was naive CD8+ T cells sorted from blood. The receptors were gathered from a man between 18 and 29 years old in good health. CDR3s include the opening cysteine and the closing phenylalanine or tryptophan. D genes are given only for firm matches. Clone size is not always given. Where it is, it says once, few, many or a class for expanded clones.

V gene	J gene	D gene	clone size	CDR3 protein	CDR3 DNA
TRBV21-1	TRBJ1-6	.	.	CASSPFETGNSPLHF	TGTGCCAGCAGCCCCTTCGAGACAGGGAATTCACCCCTCCACTTT
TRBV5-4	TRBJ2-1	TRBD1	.	CASSLGQGLSYNEQFF	TGTGCCAGCAGCCTAGGACAGGGCCTCTCCTACAATGAGCAGTTCTTC
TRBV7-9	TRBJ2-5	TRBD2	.	CADDGEGQETQYF	TGTGCAGACGACGGGGAGGGCCAAGAGACCCAGTACTTC
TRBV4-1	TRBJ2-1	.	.	CASSQGGHHEQFF	TGCGCCAGCAGCCAAGGGGGTCACCATGAGCAGTTCTTC
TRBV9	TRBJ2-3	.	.	CASSVGWTEGTQYF	TGTGCCAGCAGCGTAGGGTGGACGGAGGGGACGCAGTATTTT
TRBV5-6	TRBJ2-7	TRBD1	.	CASSFLGQGPYEQYF	TGTGCCAGCAGCTTCCTGGGACAGGGGCCCTACGAGCAGTACTTC
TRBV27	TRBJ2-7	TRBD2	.	CASRPGTSGAYEQYF	TGTGCCAGCAGACCTGGGACTAGCGGGGCCTACGAGCAGTACTTC
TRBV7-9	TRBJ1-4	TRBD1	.	CASRSGGLGEKLFF	TGTGCCAGCCGCTCAGGGGGCTTGGGTGAAAAACTGTTTTTT
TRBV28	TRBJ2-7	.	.	CASSLRHYEQYF	TGTGCCAGCAGTTTACGTCACTACGAGCAGTACTTC
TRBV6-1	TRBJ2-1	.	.	CASSDGLAFSSYNEQFF	TGTGCCAGCAGTGACGGGCTAGCGTTTAGCTCCTACAATGAGCAGTTCTTC
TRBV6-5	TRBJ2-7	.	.	CASSPLRDGYEQYF	TGTGCCAGCAGTCCCTTAAGGGACGGCTACGAGCAGTACTTC
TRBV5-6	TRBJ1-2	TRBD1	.	CASRDGQGLYGYTF	TGTGCCAGCAGGGATGGACAGGGGCTCTATGGCTACACCTTC
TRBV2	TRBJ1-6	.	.	CASSEQPSSYNSPLHF	TGTGCCAGCAGTGAGCAGCCGAGCTCCTATAATTCACCCCTCCACTTT
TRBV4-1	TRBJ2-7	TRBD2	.	CASSPGLAGLSYEQYF	TGCGCCAGCAGCCCGGGACTAGCGGGATTATCCTACGAGCAGTACTTC
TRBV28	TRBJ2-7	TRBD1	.	CASRQGAYEQYF	TGTGCCAGCAGACAGGGGGCCTACGAGCAGTACTTC
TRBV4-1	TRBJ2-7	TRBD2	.	CASSLRGGASDYEQYF	TGCGCCAGCAGCTTACGGGGGGGGGCTAGCGACTACGAGCAGTACTTC
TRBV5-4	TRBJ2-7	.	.	CASSPGTTYEQYF	TGTGCCAGCAGTCCCGGGACGACCTACGAGCAGTACTTC
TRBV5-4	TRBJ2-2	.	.	CASSLGPGELFF	TGTGCCAGCAGCTTGGGTCCCGGGGAGCTGTTTTTT
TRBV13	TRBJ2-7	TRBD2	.	CASSLAGLAKNEQYF	TGTGCCAGCAGCTTAGCGGGACTAGCGAAAAACGAGCAGTACTTC
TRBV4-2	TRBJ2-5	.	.	CASSQEVGTETQYF	TGTGCCAGCAGCCAAGAAGTGGGGACGGAGACCCAGTACTTC
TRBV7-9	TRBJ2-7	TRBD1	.	CASSLTVPGGIPYEQYF	TGTGCCAGCAGCTTAACGGTCCCAGGGGGAATTCCCTACGAGCAGTACTTC
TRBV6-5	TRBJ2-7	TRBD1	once	CASRDGTGGNEQYF	TGTGCCAGCAGGGACGGGACAGGCGGCAACGAGCAGTACTTC
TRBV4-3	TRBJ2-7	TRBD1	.	CASSQLLGTESEQYF	TGCGCCAGCAGCCAGTTACTCGGGACAGAGTCCGAGCAGTACTTC
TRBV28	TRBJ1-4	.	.	CASSPGLENEKLFF	TGTGCCAGCAGCCCTGGACTGGAGAATGAAAAACTGTTTTTT
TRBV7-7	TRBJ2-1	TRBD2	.	CASSLASGRGGYNEQFF	TGTGCTAGCAGCTTAGCATCCGGGCGGGGGGGCTACAATGAGCAGTTCTTC
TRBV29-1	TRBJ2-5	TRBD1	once	CSVESGDRDIQETQYF	TGCAGCGTTGAATCAGGGGACAGGGACATCCAAGAGACCCAGTACTTC
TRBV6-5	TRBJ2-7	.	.	CASTNRSGPNYEQYF	TGTGCCAGCACCAACCGCTCGGGGCCTAACTACGAGCAGTACTTC
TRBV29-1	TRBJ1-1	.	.	CSAGDGLNTEAFF	TGCAGCGCAGGGGACGGATTGAACACTGAAGCTTTCTTT
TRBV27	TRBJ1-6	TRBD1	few	CASTQTGAGAPLHF	TGTGCCAGCACCCAGACAGGGGCCGGGGCACCCCTCCACTTT
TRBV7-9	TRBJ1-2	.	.	CASSLVFQGNYGYTF	TGTGCCAGCAGCTTAGTCTTCCAGGGGAACTATGGCTACACCTTC
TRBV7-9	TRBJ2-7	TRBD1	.	CASSPDRASYEQYF	TGTGCCAGCAGCCCGGACAGGGCCTCCTACGAGCAGTACTTC
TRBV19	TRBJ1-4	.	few	CASTGGYAEKLFF	TGTGCCAGTACGGGCGGTTACGCTGAAAAACTGTTTTTT
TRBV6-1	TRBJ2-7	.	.	CASSEEGDGTYEQYF	TGTGCCAGCAGTGAAGAGGGGGACGGTACCTACGAGCAGTACTTC
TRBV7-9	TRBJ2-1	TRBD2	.	CASSYLAGLSNEQFF	TGTGCCAGCAGCTACTTAGCGGGATTATCCAATGAGCAGTTCTTC
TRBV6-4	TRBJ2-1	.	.	CASSDSPSSYNEQFF	TGTGCCAGCAGTGACTCCCCTAGCTCCTACAATGAGCAGTTCTTC
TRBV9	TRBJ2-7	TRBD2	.	CASSTAGAYEQYF	TGTGCCAGCAGCACAGCGGGGGCCTACGAGCAGTACTTC
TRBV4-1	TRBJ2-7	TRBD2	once	CASSQEVAGNYEQYF	TGCGCCAGCAGCCAAGAAGTAGCGGGAAACTACGAGCAGTACTTC
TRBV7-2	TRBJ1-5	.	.	CASSSPTGNQPQHF	TGTGCCAGCAGCTCCCCCACCGGCAATCAGCCCCAGCATTTT
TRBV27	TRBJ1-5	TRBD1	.	CASTKTGGGQPQHF	TGTGCCAGCACCAAGACAGGGGGCGGGCAACCCCAGCATTTT
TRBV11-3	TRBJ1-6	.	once	CASSLVLNSPLHF	TGTGCCAGCAGCTTAGTCCTGAATTCACCCCTCCACTTT
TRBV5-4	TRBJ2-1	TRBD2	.	CASSLEGGLAEGNEQFF	TGTGCCAGCAGCTTGGAGGGGGGACTAGCGGAGGGGAATGAGCAGTTCTTC
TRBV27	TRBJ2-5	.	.	CASRFQGQSQETQYF	TGTGCCAGCAGGTTTCAGGGCCAGTCACAAGAGACCCAGTACTTC
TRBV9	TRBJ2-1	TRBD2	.	CASSVSPSGGAIYNEQFF	TGTGCCAGCAGCGTATCCCCCTCCGGGGGGGCGATCTACAATGAGCAGTTCTTC
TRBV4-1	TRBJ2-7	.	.	CASSQAKDDVSYEQYF	TGCGCCAGCAGCCAAGCGAAAGACGACGTATCCTACGAGCAGTACTTC
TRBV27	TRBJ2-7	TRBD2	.	CASSPVFPGLAHYEQYF	TGTGCCAGCAGTCCCGTATTTCCGGGACTAGCCCATTACGAGCAGTACTTC
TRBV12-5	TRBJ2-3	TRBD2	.	CASGSRTSGPTDTQYF	TGTGCTAGTGGTTCCCGGACTAGCGGGCCTACAGATACGCAGTATTTT
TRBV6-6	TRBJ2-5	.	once	CASSYSNGAEETQYF	TGTGCCAGCAGTTACTCGAATGGGGCAGAAGAGACCCAGTACTTC
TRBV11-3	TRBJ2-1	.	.	CASSLESRDGNNEQFF	TGTGCCAGCAGCTTAGAGAGCCGGGACGGAAACAATGAGCAGTTCTTC
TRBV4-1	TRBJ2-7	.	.	CASSQGGSGSSYEQYF	TGCGCCAGCAGCCAAGGGGGGTCAGGGAGCTCCTACGAGCAGTACTTC
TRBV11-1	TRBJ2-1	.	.	CASSGEAGGRDEQFF	TGTGCCAGCAGCGGGGAGGCAGGAGGTCGGGATGAGCAGTTCTTC
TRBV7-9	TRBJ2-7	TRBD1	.	CASSHAGGSYEQYF	TGTGCCAGCAGCCACGCAGGGGGCTCCTACGAGCAGTACTTC
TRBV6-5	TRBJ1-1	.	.	CASSYIQGGYTEAFF	TGTGCCAGCAGTTACATCCAGGGAGGGTACACTGAAGCTTTCTTT
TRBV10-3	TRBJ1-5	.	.	CAISESGPGGPQHF	TGTGCCATCAGTGAGTCCGGCCCTGGGGGGCCCCAGCATTTT
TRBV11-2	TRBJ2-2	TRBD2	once	CASSLAGGWGRTGELFF	TGTGCCAGCAGCTTAGCGGGAGGATGGGGTAGAACCGGGGAGCTGTTTTTT
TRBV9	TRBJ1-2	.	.	CASSAPRAGADGYTF	TGTGCCAGCAGCGCACCTCGGGCAGGGGCTGACGGCTACACCTTC
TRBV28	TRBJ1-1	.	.	CASSWGWTEAFF	TGTGCCAGCAGTTGGGGGTGGACTGAAGCTTTCTTT
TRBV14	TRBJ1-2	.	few	CASSPGGQLGYTF	TGTGCCAGCAGCCCCGGGGGGCAGCTAGGCTACACCTTC
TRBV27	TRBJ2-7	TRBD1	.	CASTRAKGTGSYEQYF	TGTGCCAGCACTCGCGCGAAAGGGACAGGATCCTACGAGCAGTACTTC
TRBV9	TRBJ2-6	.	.	CASTHSGTGANVLTF	TGTGCCAGCACTCACTCAGGTACTGGGGCCAACGTCCTGACTTTC
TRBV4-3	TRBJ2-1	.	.	CASSQGVEYNEQFF	TGCGCCAGCAGCCAAGGGGTCGAATACAATGAGCAGTTCTTC